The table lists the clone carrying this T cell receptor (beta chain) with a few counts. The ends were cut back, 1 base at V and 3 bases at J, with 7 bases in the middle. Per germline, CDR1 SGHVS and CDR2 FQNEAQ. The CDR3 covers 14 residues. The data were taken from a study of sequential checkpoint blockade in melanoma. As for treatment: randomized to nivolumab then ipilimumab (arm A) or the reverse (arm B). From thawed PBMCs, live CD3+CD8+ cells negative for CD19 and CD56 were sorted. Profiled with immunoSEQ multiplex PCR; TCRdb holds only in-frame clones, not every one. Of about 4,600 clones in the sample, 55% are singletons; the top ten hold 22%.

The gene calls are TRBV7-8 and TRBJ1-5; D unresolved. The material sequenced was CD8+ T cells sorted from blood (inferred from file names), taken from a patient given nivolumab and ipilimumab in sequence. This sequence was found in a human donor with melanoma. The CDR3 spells CASSLDQNNQPQHF. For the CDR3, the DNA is TGTGCCAGCAGCTTAGACCAGAACAATCAGCCCCAGCATTTT.